Listed here are 18 T cell receptor beta chains from one sample, sequenced in a study of cytotoxic CD8 clonotypes in ibrutinib-treated CLL. Clones were read by immunoSEQ multiplex PCR, and TCRdb kept only the in-frame ones, dropping some. The sample lists about 160,000 clones, approximately 80% occurring once. Specimen: PBMCs, collected after 12 months of ibrutinib treatment. The receptor source for this set is a human donor with chronic lymphocytic leukemia.

This chain connects TRBV4-2 to TRBJ2-1; 13 bases align to TRBD2. The length of the CDR3 is 18 residues. V was pared by 3 bases and J by 9 bases, with 14 bases of the junction left unmatched. The germline CDR1 and CDR2 sequences are LGHNA and YNFKEQ. CDR3 coding DNA: TGTGCCAGCAGCCATTCTTCACTAGCGGGAGGGGGAATTGGTGAGCAGTTCTTC. As protein: CASSHSSLAGGGIGEQFF.

The chain employs TRBV19 and TRBJ1-2, with TRBD1 identical over 8 bases. Germline values: CDR1 LNHDA, CDR2 SQIVND (reference sequence). There are 12 residues in the CDR3. This chain's CDR3 is CFGTGNNYGYTF. The CDR3 DNA reads TGTTTCGGGACAGGCAATAACTATGGCTACACCTTC. Full variable domain (outside the CDR3, taken from reference TRBV19 and TRBJ1-2): DGGITQSPKYLFRKEGQNVTLSCEQNLNHDAMYWYRQDPGQGLRLIYYSQIVNDFQKGDIAEGYSVSREKKESFPLTVTSAQKNPTAFYLCFGTGNNYGYTFGSGTRLTVV.

The rearrangement links TRBV27 to TRBJ1-2; TRBD1 matches at 8 bases. This CDR3 contains 13 residues. J lost 5 bases, V lost 7 bases, and 6 bases had no gene match. CDR1 is MNHEY, CDR2 SMNVEV, per germline (reference sequence). Here the CDR3 reads CASKKGQEYGYTF. For the CDR3, the DNA is TGTGCCAGCAAAAAGGGACAGGAGTATGGCTACACCTTC.

The rearrangement links TRBV28 to TRBJ2-7; no clear D. Trimming took 6 bases from V and 3 from J, leaving 6 bases between them. The CDR3 is 11 amino acids. Germline V gives CDR1 MDHEN, CDR2 SYDVKM. In DNA, the CDR3 is TGTGCCAGCAGCACGGGCTACGAGCAGTACTTC. This translates into CASSTGYEQYF.

This clone came up once. The genes are TRBV7-4 and TRBJ1-5; no clear D. Looked up from germline, CDR1 is SGHVT and CDR2 is SQSDAQ. The CDR3 spans 11 residues. V was trimmed by 5 bases and J by 5 bases, leaving 4 bases between them. The CDR3 protein is CASSIYQPQHF. CDR3 coding DNA: TGTGCCAGCAGCATCTATCAGCCCCAGCATTTT.

This chain joins TRBV11-2 and TRBJ2-7; unclear D gene. V was cut by 7 bases and J by 0 bases, with 10 bases left in between. The CDR3 is made up of 13 amino acids. Germline CDR1 SGHAT, CDR2 FQNNGV. This CDR3 reads CASKATPSYEQYF. CDR3 DNA: TGTGCCAGCAAGGCCACGCCCTCCTACGAGCAGTACTTC.

This clone came up once. The V and J genes are TRBV9 and TRBJ2-5; tentative D call: TRBD1 (6 bases). Trimming left V 4 bases short and J 5 bases short, with 15 bases between. This CDR3 spans 14 amino acids. Germline CDR1 reads SGDLS; CDR2 reads YYNGEE. The CDR3 reads CASSSGQGLETQYF. The CDR3 DNA reads as TGTGCCAGCAGCTCTGGTCAGGGGTTGGAGACCCAGTACTTC.

The V and J genes are TRBV10-3 and TRBJ2-5; a possible D gene is TRBD2 (6 bases). The CDR3 is 14 amino acids. With 6 bases removed from V and 5 bases from J, the gap between germline ends came to 16 bases. Looked up from germline, CDR1 is ENHRY and CDR2 is SYGVKD. CDR3 nucleotide sequence: TGTGCCATCAGGAGCTCGGGAGTTTTGGAGACCCAGTACTTC. As protein: CAIRSSGVLETQYF.

The CDR3 DNA follows: TGTGCCAGCAGCTTGTCCGGGGGTACCCAGCCCCAGCATTTT. Its translation: CASSLSGGTQPQHF. This sequence joins TRBV7-8 and TRBJ1-5, with D possibly being TRBD1 (5 bases). V lost 3 bases and J 7 bases, leaving 13 bases between the germline ends. The CDR3 loop spans 14 amino acids. Germline assignment: CDR1 SGHVS and CDR2 FQNEAQ.

This clone showed up just once. The chain uses TRBV7-2 and TRBJ1-5; TRBD1 might be the D (5 bases). CDR1 and CDR2 (germline): SGHTA, FQGNSA. This CDR3 is built from 14 residues. V lost 3 bases, J lost 9 bases, and 15 bases lay in between. CDR3 bases: TGTGCCAGCAGCTTCGGTGGGGGACGGCGGCCCCAGCATTTT. The encoded protein is CASSFGGGRRPQHF.

The table lists this clone with a few counts. The chain couples TRBV5-8 to TRBJ2-3; 10 bases align to TRBD2. This CDR3 has 17 amino acids. The V gene end was trimmed by 0 bases and the J gene end by 2 bases; junction bases not matched to a gene: 6. Germline V lookup: CDR1 SGHTS, CDR2 YDEGEE. CDR3 DNA: TGTGCCAGCAGCTTGGGGCTAGCGGGGGTTACCACAGATACGCAGTATTTT. Protein product: CASSLGLAGVTTDTQYF. The variable domain in full, with the rest retrieved from reference TRBV5-8 and TRBJ2-3, is EAGVTQSPTHLIKTRGQQATLRCSPISGHTSVYWYQQALGLGLQFLLWYDEGEERNRGNFPPRFSGRQFPNYSSELNVNALELEDSALYLCASSLGLAGVTTDTQYFGPGTRLTVL.

The table lists this clone with a few counts. The J gene is TRBJ1-2, the V gene TRBV7-2; 8 bases line up with TRBD1. Trimming cost V 5 bases and J 6 bases; bases outside gene matches: 14. CDR3 length: 16 amino acids. Germline loops: CDR1 SGHTA, CDR2 FQGNSA. The CDR3 nucleotides are TGTGCCAGCAGCCGATCCCATACCGAGACAGGGGATGGCTACACCTTC. It codes for CASSRSHTETGDGYTF.

This rearrangement joins TRBV7-3 to TRBJ1-6; 9 nucleotides agree with TRBD1. The CDR3 runs 14 residues. The germline gives CDR1 SGHTA, CDR2 FQGTGA. V trimming: 5 bases; J trimming: 10 bases; junction bases outside the gene matches: 6. CDR3 sequence reads: CASSAWDRASPLHF. Written as DNA, the CDR3 is TGTGCCAGCAGCGCATGGGACAGGGCGTCACCCCTCCACTTT.

The chain links TRBV10-3 to TRBJ1-2; TRBD1 aligns across 7 bases. With 7 bases clipped from V and 2 bases from J, the junction kept 7 bases outside the gene matches. From germline, CDR1 is ENHRY and CDR2 SYGVKD. This CDR3 has 14 residues. The CDR3 coding sequence is TGTGCCATCAAGGACCAGGGACAGAACTATGGCTACACCTTC. As protein: CAIKDQGQNYGYTF.

This clone was counted a few times. This sequence joins TRBV28 and TRBJ2-1, with D possibly being TRBD1 (6 bases). This CDR3 spans 15 amino acids. CDR1 is MDHEN and CDR2 is SYDVKM in the germline V gene. V lost 5 bases and J lost 3, with 14 bases in between. CDR3 protein: CASSAPRGGYNEQFF. The CDR3 DNA is TGTGCCAGCAGTGCCCCGAGAGGGGGCTACAATGAGCAGTTCTTC.

The chain carries TRBV23-1 and TRBJ2-7, with D tentatively TRBD2 (6 bases). TRBV23-1 is treated as an ORF (open reading frame) with a function not yet certain. V dropped 0 bases and J dropped 4 bases, with 13 bases sitting between them. The CDR3 length is 15 residues. Here the CDR3 reads CASSQSGGSPYEQYF. CDR3 in DNA: TGCGCCAGCAGTCAATCGGGAGGCAGCCCATACGAGCAGTACTTC.

The V and J genes are TRBV9 and TRBJ2-1; tentative D call: TRBD2 (6 bases). Trimming removed 0 bases from V and 8 bases from J, with 18 bases in between. This CDR3 comprises 16 residues. The germline gives CDR1 SGDLS, CDR2 YYNGEE. CDR3: CASSVAVRTKQDEQFF. CDR3 bases: TGTGCCAGCAGCGTAGCTGTGCGGACTAAACAAGATGAGCAGTTCTTC.

The V gene is TRBV14, the J gene TRBJ1-1; the D gene is possibly TRBD1 (5 bases). The CDR3 totals 14 residues. The V end was cut by 0 bases, the J end by 10 bases, with 15 bases between. Germline CDR1 reads SGHDN; CDR2 reads FVKESK. This CDR3 reads CASSQDSRRGAAFF. CDR3 nucleotide sequence: TGTGCCAGCAGCCAAGATAGTCGGAGGGGAGCAGCTTTCTTT. Full variable domain (remainder filled in from reference TRBV14 and TRBJ1-1): EAGVTQFPSHSVIEKGQTVTLRCDPISGHDNLYWYRRVMGKEIKFLLHFVKESKQDESGMPNNRFLAERTGGTYSTLKVQPAELEDSGVYFCASSQDSRRGAAFFGQGTRLTVV.